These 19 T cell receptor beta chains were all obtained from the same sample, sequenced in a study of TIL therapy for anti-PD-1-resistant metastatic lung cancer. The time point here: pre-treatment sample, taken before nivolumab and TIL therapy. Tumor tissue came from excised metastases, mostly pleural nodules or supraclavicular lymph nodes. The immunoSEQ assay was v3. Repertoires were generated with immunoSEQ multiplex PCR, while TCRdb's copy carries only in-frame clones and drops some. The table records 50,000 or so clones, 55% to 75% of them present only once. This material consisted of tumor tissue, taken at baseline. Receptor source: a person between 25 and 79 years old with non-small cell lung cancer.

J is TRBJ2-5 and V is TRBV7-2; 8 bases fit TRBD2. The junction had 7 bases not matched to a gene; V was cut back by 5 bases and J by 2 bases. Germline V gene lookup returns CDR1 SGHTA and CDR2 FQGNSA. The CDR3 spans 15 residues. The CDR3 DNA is TGTGCCAGCAGCCCCCCTGGGACTAGACAAGAGACCCAGTACTTC. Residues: CASSPPGTRQETQYF.

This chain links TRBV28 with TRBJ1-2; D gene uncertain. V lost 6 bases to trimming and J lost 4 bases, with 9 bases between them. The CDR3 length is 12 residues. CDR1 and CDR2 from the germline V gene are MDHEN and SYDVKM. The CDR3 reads CASSVDIYGYTF. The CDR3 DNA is TGTGCCAGCAGCGTCGACATCTATGGCTACACCTTC.

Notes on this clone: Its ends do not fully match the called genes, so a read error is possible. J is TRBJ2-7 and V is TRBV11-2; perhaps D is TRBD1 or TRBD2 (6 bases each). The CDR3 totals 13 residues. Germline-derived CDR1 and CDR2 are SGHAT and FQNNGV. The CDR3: CASNGGYSYEQYF. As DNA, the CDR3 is TGTGCGAGCAACGGGGGCTACTCCTACGAGCAGTACTTC.

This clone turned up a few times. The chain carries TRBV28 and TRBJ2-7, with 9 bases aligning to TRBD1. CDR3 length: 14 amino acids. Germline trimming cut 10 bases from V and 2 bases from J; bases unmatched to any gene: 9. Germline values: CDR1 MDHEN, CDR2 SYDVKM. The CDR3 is CATLGDRATYEQYF. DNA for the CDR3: TGTGCCACCCTGGGGGACAGGGCGACCTACGAGCAGTACTTC.

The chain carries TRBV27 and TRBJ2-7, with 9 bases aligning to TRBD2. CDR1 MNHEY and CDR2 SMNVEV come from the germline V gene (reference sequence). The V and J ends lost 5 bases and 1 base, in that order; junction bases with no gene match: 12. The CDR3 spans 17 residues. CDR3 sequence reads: CASSTVRVTSGSYEQYF. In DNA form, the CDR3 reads TGTGCCAGCAGTACGGTTAGGGTGACTAGCGGTTCCTACGAGCAGTACTTC.

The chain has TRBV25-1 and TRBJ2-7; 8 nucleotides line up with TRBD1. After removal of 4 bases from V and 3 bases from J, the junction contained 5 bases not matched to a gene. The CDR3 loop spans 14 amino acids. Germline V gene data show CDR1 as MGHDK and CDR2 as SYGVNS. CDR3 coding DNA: TGTGCCAGCAGTGTGGGGACAGGACTCTACGAGCAGTACTTC. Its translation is CASSVGTGLYEQYF.

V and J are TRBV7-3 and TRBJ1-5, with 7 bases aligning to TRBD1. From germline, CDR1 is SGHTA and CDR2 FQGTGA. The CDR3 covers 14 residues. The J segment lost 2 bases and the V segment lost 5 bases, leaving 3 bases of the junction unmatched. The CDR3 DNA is TGTGCCAGCAGCAATGGGACAGGCAATCAGCCCCAGCATTTT. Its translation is CASSNGTGNQPQHF.

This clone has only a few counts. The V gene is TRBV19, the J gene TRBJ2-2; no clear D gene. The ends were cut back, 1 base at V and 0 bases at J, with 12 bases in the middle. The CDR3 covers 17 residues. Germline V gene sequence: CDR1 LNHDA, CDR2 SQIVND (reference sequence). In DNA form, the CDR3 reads TGTGCCAGTAGTATAGTGGGGTTTACAGCGAACACCGGGGAGCTGTTTTTT. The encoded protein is CASSIVGFTANTGELFF. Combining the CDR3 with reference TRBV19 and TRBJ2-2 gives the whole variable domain DGGITQSPKYLFRKEGQNVTLSCEQNLNHDAMYWYRQDPGQGLRLIYYSQIVNDFQKGDIAEGYSVSREKKESFPLTVTSAQKNPTAFYLCASSIVGFTANTGELFFGEGSRLTVL.

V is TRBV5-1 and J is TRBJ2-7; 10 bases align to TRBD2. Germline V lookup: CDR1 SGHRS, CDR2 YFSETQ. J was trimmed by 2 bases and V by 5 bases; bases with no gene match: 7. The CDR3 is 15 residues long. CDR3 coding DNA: TGCGCCAGCAGGAGTAAGCGGGAGGGGCCCTACGAGCAGTACTTC. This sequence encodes CASRSKREGPYEQYF.

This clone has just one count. The CDR3 DNA sequence: TGTGCCAGTAGTATCAGGAACTACGGAGATCAGCCCCAGCATTTT. The encoded protein is CASSIRNYGDQPQHF. V usage is TRBV19 and J usage is TRBJ1-5; unclear D gene. Trimming left V 3 bases short and J 5 bases short, with 14 bases between. CDR3 length: 15 residues. Germline CDR1 is LNHDA and CDR2 is SQIVND (reference sequence).

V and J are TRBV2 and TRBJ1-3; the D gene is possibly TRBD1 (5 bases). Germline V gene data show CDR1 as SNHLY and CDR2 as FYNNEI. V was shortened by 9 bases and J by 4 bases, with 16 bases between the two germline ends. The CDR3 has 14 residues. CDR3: CASSRRDVGNTIYF. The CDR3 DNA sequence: TGTGCCAGTTCGCGCAGGGATGTCGGAAACACCATATATTTT. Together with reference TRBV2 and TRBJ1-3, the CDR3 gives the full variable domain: EPEVTQTPSHQVTQMGQEVILRCVPISNHLYFYWYRQILGQKVEFLVSFYNNEISEKSEIFDDQFSVERPDGSNFTLKIRSTKLEDSAMYFCASSRRDVGNTIYFGEGSWLTVV.

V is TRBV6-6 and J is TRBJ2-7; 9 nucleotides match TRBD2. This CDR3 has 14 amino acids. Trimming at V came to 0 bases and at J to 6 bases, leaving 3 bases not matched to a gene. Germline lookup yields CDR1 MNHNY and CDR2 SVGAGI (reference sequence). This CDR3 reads CASSYSAGGFEQYF. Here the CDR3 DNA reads TGTGCCAGCAGTTACTCGGCGGGGGGGTTCGAGCAGTACTTC.

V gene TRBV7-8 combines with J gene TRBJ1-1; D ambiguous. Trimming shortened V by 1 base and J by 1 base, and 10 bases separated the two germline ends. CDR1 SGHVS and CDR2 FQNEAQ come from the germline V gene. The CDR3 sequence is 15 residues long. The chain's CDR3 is CASSLVGGKNTEAFF. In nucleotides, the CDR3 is TGTGCCAGCAGCTTAGTTGGTGGGAAGAACACTGAAGCTTTCTTT.

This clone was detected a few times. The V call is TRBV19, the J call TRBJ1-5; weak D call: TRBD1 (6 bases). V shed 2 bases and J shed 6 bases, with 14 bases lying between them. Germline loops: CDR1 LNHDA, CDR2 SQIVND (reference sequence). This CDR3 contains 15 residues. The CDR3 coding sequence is TGTGCCAGTAGTATAAAGGGGGGGCTGCGTCAGCCCCAGCATTTT. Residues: CASSIKGGLRQPQHF. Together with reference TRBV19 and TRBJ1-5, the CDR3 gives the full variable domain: DGGITQSPKYLFRKEGQNVTLSCEQNLNHDAMYWYRQDPGQGLRLIYYSQIVNDFQKGDIAEGYSVSREKKESFPLTVTSAQKNPTAFYLCASSIKGGLRQPQHFGDGTRLSIL.

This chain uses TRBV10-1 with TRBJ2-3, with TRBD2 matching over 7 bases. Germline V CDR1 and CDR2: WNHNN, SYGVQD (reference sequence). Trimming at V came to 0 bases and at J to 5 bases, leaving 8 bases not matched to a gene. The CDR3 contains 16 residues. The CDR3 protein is CASSESVGIAGDTQYF. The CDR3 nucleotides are TGCGCCAGCAGTGAGTCTGTCGGGATAGCGGGAGATACGCAGTATTTT.

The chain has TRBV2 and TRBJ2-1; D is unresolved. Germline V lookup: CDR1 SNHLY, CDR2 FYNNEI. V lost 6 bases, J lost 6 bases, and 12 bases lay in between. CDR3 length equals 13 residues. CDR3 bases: TGTGCCAGCAGCCCTCAGGTTGGCAATGAGCAGTTCTTC. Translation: CASSPQVGNEQFF.

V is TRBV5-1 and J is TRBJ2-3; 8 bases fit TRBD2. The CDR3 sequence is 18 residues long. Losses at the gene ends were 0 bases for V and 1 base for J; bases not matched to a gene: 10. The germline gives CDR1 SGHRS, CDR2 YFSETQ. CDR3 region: CASSLGQLGRGGTDTQYF. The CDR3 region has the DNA TGCGCCAGCAGCTTGGGCCAACTCGGGCGGGGGGGCACAGATACGCAGTATTTT.

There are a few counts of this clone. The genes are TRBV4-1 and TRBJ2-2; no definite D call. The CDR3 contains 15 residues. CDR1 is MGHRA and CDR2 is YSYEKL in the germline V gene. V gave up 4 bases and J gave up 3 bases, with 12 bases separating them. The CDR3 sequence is CASSPRQGDTGELFF. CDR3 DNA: TGCGCCAGCAGCCCGAGACAAGGAGACACCGGGGAGCTGTTTTTT.

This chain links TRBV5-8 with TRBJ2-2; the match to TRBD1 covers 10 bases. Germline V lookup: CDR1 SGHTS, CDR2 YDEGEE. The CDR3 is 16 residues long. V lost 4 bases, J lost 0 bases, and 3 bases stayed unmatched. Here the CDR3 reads CASSRGQGANTGELFF. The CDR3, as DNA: TGTGCCAGCAGCCGAGGACAGGGGGCGAACACCGGGGAGCTGTTTTTT.